The entry that follows covers one T cell receptor beta chain sequence. Its antigen is currently not known. No much larger clone exists at a distance of one base, and base qualities are not known. V loses 1 base, J loses 5 bases, and the germline ends lie 8 bases apart. The CDR3 sequence holds 13 residues, the cysteine and phenylalanine included. The only DNA kept is the CDR3, 39 bases in frame from the first base. CDR1 and CDR2 are read off the germline V gene as LGHNA and YSLEER. This entry belongs to a study of glioma-infiltrating T cells after dendritic cell vaccination listed by TCRdb under 2016. About the full investigation: Of the roughly 15 glioblastoma patients in the cohort, all drawn from Phase I and II dendritic cell vaccination trials, 9 were newly diagnosed and 6 had recurrent disease. Between the early 2000s and the early 2010s, patients were given autologous tumor lysate-pulsed dendritic cell vaccination. The vaccine consisted of monocyte-derived dendritic cells cultured about 7 days with IL-4 and GM-CSF, then pulsed overnight with autologous tumor lysate. Three intradermal dendritic cell vaccine injections were administered to patients at biweekly intervals in the arm below the axilla. Deep sequencing of TCR beta CDR3 regions was used to quantify tumor-infiltrating lymphocyte content and compare tumor and blood repertoires in dendritic cell-vaccinated glioblastoma patients. Survival after dendritic cell vaccination was correlated with TCR sequencing metrics such as TIL content and the overlap between tumor and blood repertoires.

The study at large found these results: The cohort was small and heterogeneous, few patients had complete blood and tumor sets, and even fewer had initial-recurrent tumor pairs. TCR clonality showed no direct relationship with survival, which suggests that a diverse polyclonal response may be important. Higher estimated pretreatment TIL content predicted longer time to progression and overall survival after dendritic cell vaccination. The three-group TCR overlap response model was described as speculative and requiring prospective validation.

TCRB CDR3 regions were amplified from 1.5 to 2.5 ug genomic DNA, or all available DNA if less, using the immunoSEQ assay. For multiplex PCR, 60 forward primers for TCR V beta segments and 13 reverse primers for J beta segments were used. To estimate the number of reads per starting template, synthetic control templates were added to each sample at limiting dilution. Sequencing produced 87 bp reads on the Illumina HiSeq System. Per the authors' processing: PCR and sequencing errors were removed by merging closely related sequences with a nearest neighbor algorithm. TCR overlap was defined as the percentage of unique tumor TCR beta sequences that were also present in the same patient's peripheral blood. TCRdb limited this immuneACCESS table to in-frame rearrangements with V and J called. A share of clones is missing; checked studies link under half to unresolved V genes, and the rest is unexplained. D and trimming come from the DNA, and the V and J calls and clone size come from that table. The sample table records 72,000 or so clones; 80% to 90% of these occur just once. Jointly, the top ten make up 2% to 2.5% of the sample.

In the paper's terms, the time point label means: after dendritic cell vaccination, including at tumor progression/relapse. To be selected, patients needed enough residual fresh-frozen tumor tissue and more than two years of available survival data. None of the glioblastoma patients carried an isocitrate dehydrogenase mutation, although molecular status otherwise varied. PBMC were collected before vaccination, two weeks after the third vaccination, and at tumor progression if tumor progression occurred. The Qiagen DNeasy Blood extraction Kit was used for extraction of genomic DNA. The rearrangement joined TRBV4-3 to TRBJ1-1; TRBD1 is possibly the D segment (5 matching bases). The origin of this receptor is a human donor with glioblastoma. The sequences come from blood, collected after dendritic cell vaccination. CDR3 protein: CASSQVGGTEAFF. The nucleotides read TGCGCCAGCAGCCAAGTGGGGGGGACTGAAGCTTTCTTT.